A selection of T cell receptor beta chains follows, all from one sample in a study of T cell responses to AZD1222 COVID-19 vaccine. Only in-frame clones appear in the TCRdb table, and some are missing; sequencing was by immunoSEQ multiplex PCR. This sample carries some 150,000 clones, approximately 85% of them seen once, and the ten largest clones take approximately 8%. The sample here was peripheral blood, taken 28 days after the second dose of the MenACWY control vaccine. The source is an adult who received the MenACWY meningococcal vaccine as a control. Both conserved end residues are part of each CDR3. A D gene is named only where the DNA matches it firmly. Clone size is not always given. Where it is, it says once, few, many or a class for expanded clones.

D gene: NA
J gene: TRBJ2-3
clone size: NA
V gene: TRBV5-6
CDR3 DNA: TGTGCCAGCAGCTATGTGGGGACGCAGTATTTT
CDR3 protein: CASSYVGTQYF

D gene: NA
J gene: TRBJ2-1
clone size: few
V gene: TRBV4-3
CDR3 DNA: TGCGCCAGCAGCCAAGATGAGCGGAGAACCTCCTACAATGAGCAGTTCTTC
CDR3 protein: CASSQDERRTSYNEQFF

D gene: NA
J gene: TRBJ1-3
clone size: NA
V gene: TRBV2
CDR3 DNA: TGTGCCAGCAGCCTCCGTTCGTTCTCTGGAAACACCATATATTTT
CDR3 protein: CASSLRSFSGNTIYF

D gene: NA
J gene: TRBJ2-1
clone size: once
V gene: TRBV11-2
CDR3 DNA: TGTGCCAGCAGCCAAGGGGCAAATGAGCAGTTCTTC
CDR3 protein: CASSQGANEQFF

D gene: NA
J gene: TRBJ1-1
clone size: once
V gene: TRBV7-6
CDR3 DNA: TGTGCCAGCAGCTTAGACTCCAGGGGCGGGTACACTGAAGCTTTCTTT
CDR3 protein: CASSLDSRGGYTEAFF

D gene: NA
J gene: TRBJ1-1
clone size: NA
V gene: TRBV6-5
CDR3 DNA: TGTGCCAGCACTACGGTGGGGAACACTGAAGCTTTCTTT
CDR3 protein: CASTTVGNTEAFF

D gene: NA
J gene: TRBJ1-2
clone size: NA
V gene: TRBV29-1
CDR3 DNA: TGCAGCGTAGCAGACAAGGACTATGGCTACACCTTC
CDR3 protein: CSVADKDYGYTF

D gene: NA
J gene: TRBJ2-3
clone size: NA
V gene: TRBV28
CDR3 DNA: TGTGCCAGCAGTTCCCTCGGGGCTGGCACAGATACGCAGTATTTT
CDR3 protein: CASSSLGAGTDTQYF

D gene: NA
J gene: TRBJ2-7
clone size: NA
V gene: TRBV7-2
CDR3 DNA: TGTGCCAGCAGCTCCCAGGGGGGGAGCTCCTACGAGCAGTACTTC
CDR3 protein: CASSSQGGSSYEQYF

D gene: NA
J gene: TRBJ2-5
clone size: NA
V gene: TRBV9
CDR3 DNA: TGTGCCAGCAGCGGGGCCCATGGGGAGACCCAGTACTTC
CDR3 protein: CASSGAHGETQYF